This T cell receptor (beta chain) came from a study of Graves' ophthalmopathy and Graves' hyperthyroidism. The CDR3 length is 14 residues. The germline V gene has CDR1 KGHSH and CDR2 LQKENI. V shed 4 bases, J shed 1 base, and the junction held 3 bases outside the gene matches. The study amplified TCR beta CDR3 regions using RNA transcripts. Second-round multiplex PCR followed a first-round RT-PCR using HTBI primers. TCRdb processed the multiplex PCR reads anew with MiXCR; each CDR3 protein has one entry. The profile covers 200,000 to 250,000 distinct CDR3 sequences, with roughly 21% appearing a single time and roughly 45% taken by the ten largest. Overall study results and limits: The authors also found most expanded thyroid clonotypes above 0.001 frequency in blood.

Concerning this clonotype itself: Its antigen is as yet unknown.

The clonotype comes from a woman between 45 and 60 years old with Graves' ophthalmopathy. J is TRBJ2-5 and V is TRBV18; 7 bases agree with TRBD1. The sample taken for sequencing was peripheral blood. Here the CDR3 reads CASSHSGGQETQYF. CDR3 nucleotides: TGTGCCAGCTCACATTCAGGGGGCCAAGAGACCCAGTACTTC.